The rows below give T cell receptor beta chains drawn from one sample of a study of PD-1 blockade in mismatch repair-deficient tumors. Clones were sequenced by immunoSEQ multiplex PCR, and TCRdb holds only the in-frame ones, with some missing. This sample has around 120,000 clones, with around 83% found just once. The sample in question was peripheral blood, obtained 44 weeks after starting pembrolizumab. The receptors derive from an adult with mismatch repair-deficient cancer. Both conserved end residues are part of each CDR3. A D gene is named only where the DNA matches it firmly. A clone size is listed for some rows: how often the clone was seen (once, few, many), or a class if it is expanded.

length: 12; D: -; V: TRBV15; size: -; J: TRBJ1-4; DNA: TGTGCCACCGCCCGGAATCGGGAAAAACTGTTTTTT; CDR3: CATARNREKLFF
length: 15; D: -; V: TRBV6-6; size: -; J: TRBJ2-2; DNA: TGTGCCAGCAGTAAAACACAGGGTGGGGCCGGGGAGCTGTTTTTT; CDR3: CASSKTQGGAGELFF
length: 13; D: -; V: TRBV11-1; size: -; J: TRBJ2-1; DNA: TGTGCCAGCAGCTTAGTCAGCTACAATGAGCAGTTCTTC; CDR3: CASSLVSYNEQFF
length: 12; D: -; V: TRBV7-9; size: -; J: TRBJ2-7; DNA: TGTGCCAGCAGCTTACCCCTGGGGGAGCAGTACTTC; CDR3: CASSLPLGEQYF
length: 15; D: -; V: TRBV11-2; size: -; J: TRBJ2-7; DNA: TGTGCCAGCAGCTTAGGTCCTGCGCCCTCCTACGAGCAGTACTTC; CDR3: CASSLGPAPSYEQYF
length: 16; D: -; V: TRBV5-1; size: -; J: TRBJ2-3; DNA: TGCGCCAGCAGCTTGGCGGGCATTAGGGGCACAGATACGCAGTATTTT; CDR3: CASSLAGIRGTDTQYF
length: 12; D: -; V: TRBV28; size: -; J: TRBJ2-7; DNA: TGTGCCAGCAGTTTATGGGGATCTGGGCAGTACTTC; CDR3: CASSLWGSGQYF
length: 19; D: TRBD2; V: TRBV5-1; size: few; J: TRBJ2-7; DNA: TGCGCCAGCAGCTTGGCCAGGCTAGCGGGAGGGCCAGGCTCCTACGAGCAGTACTTC; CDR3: CASSLARLAGGPGSYEQYF
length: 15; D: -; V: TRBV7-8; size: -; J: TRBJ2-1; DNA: TGTGCCAGCAGCGCTAGGAGACCTATAGTGTATGAGCAGTTCTTC; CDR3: CASSARRPIVYEQFF
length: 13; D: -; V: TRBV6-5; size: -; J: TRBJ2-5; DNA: TGTGCCAGCAGTATAACAGGGTCAGAGACCCAGTACTTC; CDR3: CASSITGSETQYF
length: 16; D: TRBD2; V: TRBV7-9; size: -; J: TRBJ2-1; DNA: TGTGCCAGCAGTCCGACTAGCGGGAGCTCCTACAATGAGCAGTTCTTC; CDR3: CASSPTSGSSYNEQFF
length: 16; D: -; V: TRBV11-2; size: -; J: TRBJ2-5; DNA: TGTGCCAGCAGCTTAGATCGCCGGTTCAGGGAAGAGACCCAGTACTTC; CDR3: CASSLDRRFREETQYF
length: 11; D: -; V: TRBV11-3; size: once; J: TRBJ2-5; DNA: TGTGCCAGCAGCTCCGGAGCGACCCAGTACTTC; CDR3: CASSSGATQYF
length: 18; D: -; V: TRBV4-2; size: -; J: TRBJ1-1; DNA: TGTGCCAGCAGCCCAGGAGAGGCGCGGGCCATACGGTCACACGTAGCTTTCTTT; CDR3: CASSPGEARAIRSHVAFF
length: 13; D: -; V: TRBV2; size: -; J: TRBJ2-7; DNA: TGTGCCAGCAGTGAGGGGGGCCAACGGGAGCAGTACTTC; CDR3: CASSEGGQREQYF
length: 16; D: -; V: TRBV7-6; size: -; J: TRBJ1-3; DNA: TGTGCCAGCAGCTTAGGAGGGATCACAGTCGGAAACACCATATATTTT; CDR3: CASSLGGITVGNTIYF
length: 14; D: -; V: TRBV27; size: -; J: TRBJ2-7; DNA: TGTGCCAGCCGTGGCGGACCCGCCTCCTACGAGCAGTACTTC; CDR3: CASRGGPASYEQYF
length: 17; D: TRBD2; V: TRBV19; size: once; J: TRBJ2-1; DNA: TGTGCCAGTAGTATAGACGCGGGACTAGCGGGAGTTGGAGAGCAGTTCTTC; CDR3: CASSIDAGLAGVGEQFF
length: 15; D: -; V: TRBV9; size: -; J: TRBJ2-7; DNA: TGTGCCAGCAGCGTAGGAAGCGGTGCCTCCTACGAGCAGTACTTC; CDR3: CASSVGSGASYEQYF